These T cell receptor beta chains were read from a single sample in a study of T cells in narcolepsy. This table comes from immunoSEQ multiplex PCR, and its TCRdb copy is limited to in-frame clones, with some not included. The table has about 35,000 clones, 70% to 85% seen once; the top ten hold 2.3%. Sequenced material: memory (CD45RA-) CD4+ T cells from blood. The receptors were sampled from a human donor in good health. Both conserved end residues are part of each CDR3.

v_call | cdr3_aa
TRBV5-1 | CASRYLSKNTEAFF
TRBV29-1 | CSVVEAGAILEGYTF
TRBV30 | CAWRKGVEEKLFF
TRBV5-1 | CASSDDKNTYEQYF
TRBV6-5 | CASIAAGGKNIQYF
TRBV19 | CASSTRRGEQYF
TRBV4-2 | CASSQVGGAQETQYF
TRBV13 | CASSHGGALVTEAFF
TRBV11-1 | CASSLSAGSYGYTF
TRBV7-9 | CASLTGWEKTEAFF
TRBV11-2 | CASSLEVKYNEQFF
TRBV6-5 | CASSYSLTNTEAFF
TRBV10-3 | CAIRDHRGLGDEQYF
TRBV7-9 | CASSLTPGNSGGYTF
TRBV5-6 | CASSLSETDTQYF
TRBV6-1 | CASRAGGAYTIYF
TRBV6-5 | CASSGTGYEQYF
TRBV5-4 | CASSLRTGSGSPLHF
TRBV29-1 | CSVEGQGAYEQYF
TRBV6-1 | CASSEALREYGYTF
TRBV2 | CASSEMRGAGDTDTQYF
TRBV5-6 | CASSWSNTEAFF
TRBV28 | CASTLQATEAFF
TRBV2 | CASSGPPGQGARGYTF
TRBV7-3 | CASSPGREFGTQYF
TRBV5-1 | CASSLGTRGEKLFF
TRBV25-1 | CASSAIRGRNEKLFF
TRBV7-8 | CASSLVGTSSYNEQFF
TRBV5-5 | CASSLVIGRGDYGYTF
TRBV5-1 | CASSLRGTGVYNEQFF
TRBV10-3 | CAISEGQGKETQYF
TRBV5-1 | CASSLLGTFQETQYF
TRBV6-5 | CASRALIGSYEQYF
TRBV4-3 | CASSLYGTQYF
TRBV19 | CASRIQGSAGANVLTF
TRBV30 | CAWDLGQGASPLHF
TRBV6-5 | CASSPGAEYGYTF
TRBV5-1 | CASSPSPAGKVYNADEQFF
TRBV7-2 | CASSLDYSYNEQFF
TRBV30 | CAWKGQLETQYF
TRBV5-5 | CASSLGEGASYNSPLHF
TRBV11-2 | CASSLVGDPNTEAFF
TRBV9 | CASSSAGCWQYF
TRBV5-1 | CASSLDGGLNEAFF
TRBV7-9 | CASRQLVVGELFF
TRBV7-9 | CASSLGPVSGREQFF
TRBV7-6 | CASSLTAGTLFETQYF
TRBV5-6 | CASSLTSGKTYEQYF
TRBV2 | CAGAENTEAFF
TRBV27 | CASSLNGQYEQYF
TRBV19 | CASSSTGNQPQHF
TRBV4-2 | CASSQDVSVSGETQYF
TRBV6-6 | CASRDRDRENTEAFF
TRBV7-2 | CASSNRQGGGSPLHF
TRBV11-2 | CASSLEGVYNEQFF
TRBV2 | CASSPRLAGDFTDTQYF
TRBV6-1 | CASSEAAGTTNNEQYF